The rows below give T cell receptor beta chains drawn from one sample of a study of T cell changes during pregnancy in multiple sclerosis. Assay used: immunoSEQ multiplex PCR; TCRdb lists only in-frame clones, some missing. The sample lists under 50,000 clones, around 93% seen once, with 5.9% in the top ten. Material: CD8+ T cells from peripheral blood mononuclear cells, obtained in the first trimester of pregnancy. Receptors were obtained from a female donor with multiple sclerosis, enrolled in a pregnancy study. CDR3s include the opening cysteine and the closing phenylalanine or tryptophan. D genes are given only for firm matches. Only part of the rows carry a size: once, few, many, or a class if the clone is expanded.

J	size	V	D	DNA	CDR3
TRBJ2-3	.	TRBV6-5	.	TGTGCCAGCGCTCAGAGGAGGGTGGACACAGATACGCAGTATTTT	CASAQRRVDTDTQYF
TRBJ1-1	.	TRBV5-5	.	TGTGCCAGCAGCTGGGGGGGCAGGGGCACTGAAGCTTTCTTT	CASSWGGRGTEAFF
TRBJ1-6	.	TRBV5-1	.	TGCGCCAGCAGCTCTTCAGGGGTTAGTTCACCCCTCCACTTT	CASSSSGVSSPLHF
TRBJ2-1	.	TRBV19	.	TGTGCCAGTAGTACCTATTCCTACAATGAGCAGTTCTTC	CASSTYSYNEQFF
TRBJ2-1	.	TRBV7-3	TRBD2	TGTGCCAGCAGCTTAAGTGTATGGGCCGGGACTAGCACCTACAATGAGCAGTTCTTC	CASSLSVWAGTSTYNEQFF
TRBJ2-2	.	TRBV28	TRBD2	TGTGCCAGCAGTTCGCTAGCGGGAGGGAGGGGGAACACCGGGGAGCTGTTTTTT	CASSSLAGGRGNTGELFF
TRBJ2-7	.	TRBV7-9	.	TGTGCCAGCAGCTCAGTGGGGCGCTACGAGCAGTACTTC	CASSSVGRYEQYF
TRBJ2-1	.	TRBV5-4	TRBD2	TGTGCCAGCAGCCCAAGCCGAGTAACCAGGACTAGCGGAGGAGATGAGCAGTTCTTC	CASSPSRVTRTSGGDEQFF
TRBJ2-1	.	TRBV29-1	.	TGCAGCGTTGAGGGCCGGGAGGGGGCGGGGTACAATGAGCAGTTCTTC	CSVEGREGAGYNEQFF
TRBJ2-7	.	TRBV7-8	.	TGTGCCAGCAGCTTAGTTGGCCCCTCCTACGAGCAGTACTTC	CASSLVGPSYEQYF
TRBJ2-1	.	TRBV9	TRBD2	TGTGCCAGCGCGATGGGGACTAGCGACTACAATGAGCAGTTCTTC	CASAMGTSDYNEQFF
TRBJ1-2	.	TRBV30	TRBD1	TGTGCCTGGCGAACAGGGGGCTCGTATGGCTACACCTTC	CAWRTGGSYGYTF
TRBJ2-7	.	TRBV7-9	.	TGTGCCAGCAGCGCCTCCGGGACTTACTCCTACGAGCAGTACTTC	CASSASGTYSYEQYF
TRBJ2-1	.	TRBV6-4	.	TGTGCCAGCAGTCAACCCGGGGGAAGCGCCGTCAATGAGCAGTTCTTC	CASSQPGGSAVNEQFF
TRBJ1-2	.	TRBV5-4	TRBD1	TGTGCCAGCAGCCATTTCCCCAGGGGGGCGGACTATGGCTACACCTTC	CASSHFPRGADYGYTF
TRBJ2-3	.	TRBV2	TRBD2	TGTGCCAGCACTCTGACAGCGGGAGGGAGCACAGATACGCAGTATTTT	CASTLTAGGSTDTQYF
TRBJ1-1	once	TRBV9	TRBD1	TGTGCCAGCAGCCCGCGACAGGGCACTGAAGCTTTCTTT	CASSPRQGTEAFF
TRBJ2-5	.	TRBV9	.	TGTGCCAGCAGCGCTGAAGGAGGATGGGAGACCCAGTACTTC	CASSAEGGWETQYF
TRBJ2-5	.	TRBV13	TRBD2	TGTGCCAGCAGCTTAACTAGCGGGAGTAAGACCCAGTACTTC	CASSLTSGSKTQYF
TRBJ1-1	.	TRBV7-9	.	TGTGCCAGCAGCTTCAGGGGTCCCGATACTGAAGCTTTCTTT	CASSFRGPDTEAFF
TRBJ1-5	once	TRBV6-5	.	TGTGCCAGCAGTTACTCCGGGTCGGGTCAGCCCCAGCATTTT	CASSYSGSGQPQHF
TRBJ2-7	.	TRBV29-1	.	TGCAGCGTTGTCCCTCTTACAGGGCTCGAGCAGTACTTC	CSVVPLTGLEQYF
TRBJ2-7	.	TRBV5-1	TRBD2	TGCGCCAGCAGGTTAGGGGAGGGCGCCTTCTACGAGCAGTACTTC	CASRLGEGAFYEQYF
TRBJ2-5	.	TRBV7-9	TRBD1	TGTGCCAGCAGCTCCACGACAGGGGAGCAAGAGACCCAGTACTTC	CASSSTTGEQETQYF
TRBJ2-2	.	TRBV30	TRBD1	TGTGCCTGGGAGACAGGGGGCGGAGGGGAGCTGTTTTTT	CAWETGGGGELFF
TRBJ2-2	.	TRBV4-3	TRBD2	TGCGCCAGCAGCCAAGATTGGTCTAGCGGGAGATCCACCGGGGAGCTGTTTTTT	CASSQDWSSGRSTGELFF
TRBJ2-3	.	TRBV27	TRBD2	TGTGCCAGCCAAAAGAATAGAGCGGGACGGGGTGGCACAGATACGCAGTATTTT	CASQKNRAGRGGTDTQYF
TRBJ2-1	.	TRBV19	.	TGTGCCAGTAGTGTCCAGCCTTCAGGGGTCGATGAGCAGTTCTTC	CASSVQPSGVDEQFF
TRBJ2-7	.	TRBV9	.	TGTGCCAGCAGCGTCGGCGGGGAGCAGTACTTC	CASSVGGEQYF
TRBJ1-2	.	TRBV7-9	TRBD1	TGTGCCAGCAGCACATCTATCGACAGGGATGGCTACACCTTC	CASSTSIDRDGYTF
TRBJ1-1	.	TRBV30	.	TGTGCCTGGAGTACCCCAGACAGGAGGAACCCTGAAGCTTTCTTT	CAWSTPDRRNPEAFF
TRBJ2-7	.	TRBV5-6	TRBD2	TGTGCCAGCAGCTTCTGGACTAGCGGGAGGGTTGAGCAGTACTTC	CASSFWTSGRVEQYF
TRBJ1-1	.	TRBV30	.	TGTGCCTGGAATGGGGGCGAAACCGCGAACACTGAAGCTTTCTTT	CAWNGGETANTEAFF
TRBJ2-5	.	TRBV10-3	.	TGTGCCATCAGTTTAGCGGAACACCAAGAGACCCAGTACTTC	CAISLAEHQETQYF
TRBJ2-3	.	TRBV27	TRBD1	TGTGCCAGCAGTTTATGGGGACAGAACACAGATACGCAGTATTTT	CASSLWGQNTDTQYF
TRBJ2-2	.	TRBV13	.	TGTGCCAGCAGCTCCGCCGGGTATGAGACCGGGGAGCTGTTTTTT	CASSSAGYETGELFF
TRBJ1-5	.	TRBV2	.	TGTGCCAGCAGCGACGGTTCAGGACAGCCCCAGCATTTT	CASSDGSGQPQHF
TRBJ1-2	.	TRBV9	.	TGTGCCAGCGGGCCAGGGACAGGCTACACCTTC	CASGPGTGYTF
TRBJ2-1	.	TRBV5-4	.	TGTGCCAGCAGCTTACCAGCGGGCATTTACAATGAGCAGTTCTTC	CASSLPAGIYNEQFF
TRBJ2-7	.	TRBV4-3	TRBD2	TGCGCCAGCGGCAGTGGACTAGCGGGAGTGTACGAGCAGTACTTC	CASGSGLAGVYEQYF
TRBJ1-3	.	TRBV7-8	TRBD1	TGTGCCAGCAGCTTAGTTGGGACAGGATACTCTGGAAACACCATATATTTT	CASSLVGTGYSGNTIYF
TRBJ2-2	.	TRBV13	TRBD2	TGTGCCAGCAGCCAACCGGGACTAGCGGGAGCGAACACCGGGGAGCTGTTTTTT	CASSQPGLAGANTGELFF
TRBJ2-2	.	TRBV19	.	TGTGCCAGTAGTATCTCTAGCAAGAACACCGGGGAGCTGTTTTTT	CASSISSKNTGELFF
TRBJ1-1	.	TRBV5-4	.	TGTGCCAGCAGCCAGGGTTATGGGACTGAAGCTTTCTTT	CASSQGYGTEAFF
TRBJ2-1	once	TRBV19	TRBD1	TGTGCCAGTAATGACAGGGGGAATGAGCAGTTCTTC	CASNDRGNEQFF
TRBJ2-5	.	TRBV27	TRBD1	TGTGCCAGCAGTTTACAGAAACAGGGGGACCAGTACTTC	CASSLQKQGDQYF
TRBJ2-3	.	TRBV28	.	TGTGCCAGCAGTTTGCCGGGTACGCAGTATTTT	CASSLPGTQYF
TRBJ2-1	.	TRBV7-8	TRBD2	TGTGCCAGCAGCTTTAGGACTAGCGGGGCACGAAGTTCCTACAATGAGCAGTTCTTC	CASSFRTSGARSSYNEQFF
TRBJ1-5	.	TRBV28	.	TGTGCCAGCAGTTTATCCGCGGAGGAAAATCAGCCCCAGCATTTT	CASSLSAEENQPQHF
TRBJ2-7	.	TRBV7-9	TRBD2	TGTGCCAGCAGCTTAACGGGAGGGCCATTCCCCTACGAGCAGTACTTC	CASSLTGGPFPYEQYF
TRBJ2-7	.	TRBV2	TRBD1	TGTGCCAGCAGTGCGGGACAGGGAGCATCCTACGAGCAGTACTTC	CASSAGQGASYEQYF
TRBJ2-7	.	TRBV19	.	TGTGCCAGTAGTATGGGGACATACGAGCAGTACTTC	CASSMGTYEQYF
TRBJ2-1	.	TRBV27	TRBD2	TGTGCCAGCAGTTTTACCAGCGGGAGGTACAATGAGCAGTTCTTC	CASSFTSGRYNEQFF
TRBJ2-7	.	TRBV7-9	TRBD2	TGTGCCAGCAGCCCAGGGGGGGGGACTAGCGCCTACGAGCAGTACTTC	CASSPGGGTSAYEQYF